The present entry profiles one TCR beta chain with its context. Its antigen is not known. Profiling relied on immunoSEQ multiplex PCR, and the TCRdb table lists in-frame clones only, not all of them. This table has over a million clones, roughly 96% appearing once. V lost 0 bases and J 5 bases, leaving 11 bases between the germline ends. Germline V gene data show CDR1 as SGHRS and CDR2 as YFSETQ. The CDR3 has 14 residues. This specimen comes from a study of shared clonotypes between healthy human individuals. Study results and caveats: The genetic and exposure-history diversity represented was limited by few donors. Naive subsets generally exceeded memory subsets in estimated richness.

Caucasian adults residing in Nashville, Tennessee made up all the donors. The split of CD4+ cells yielded CD45RA+ naive and CD45RA-negative memory subsets. This clonotype was obtained from a man aged 25 to 40 in good health. Sequencing used naive CD4+ T cells sorted from blood. As for subset: CD45RA+ positively selected. The chain couples TRBV5-1 to TRBJ1-1; the D gene is possibly TRBD1 (5 bases). The CDR3 region is CASSLVGKGTEAFF. CDR3 nucleotide sequence: TGCGCCAGCAGCTTGGTAGGGAAGGGGACTGAAGCTTTCTTT.